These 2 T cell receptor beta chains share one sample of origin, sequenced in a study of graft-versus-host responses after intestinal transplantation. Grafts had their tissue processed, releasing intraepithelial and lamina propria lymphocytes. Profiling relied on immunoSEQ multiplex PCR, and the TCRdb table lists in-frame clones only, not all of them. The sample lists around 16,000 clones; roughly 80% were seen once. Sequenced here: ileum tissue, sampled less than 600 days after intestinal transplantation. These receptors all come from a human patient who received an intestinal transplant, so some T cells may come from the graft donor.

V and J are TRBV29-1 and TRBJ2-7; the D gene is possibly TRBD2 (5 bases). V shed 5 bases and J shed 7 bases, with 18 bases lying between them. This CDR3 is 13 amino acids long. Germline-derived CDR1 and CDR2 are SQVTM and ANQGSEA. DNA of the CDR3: TGCAGCGTTCGTTCGGTTGGTTCGGGAGAGCAGTACTTC. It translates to CSVRSVGSGEQYF.

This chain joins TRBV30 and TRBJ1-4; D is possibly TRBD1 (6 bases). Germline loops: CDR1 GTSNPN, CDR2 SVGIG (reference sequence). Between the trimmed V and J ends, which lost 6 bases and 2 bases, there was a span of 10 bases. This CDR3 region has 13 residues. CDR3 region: CACNQGTNEKLFF. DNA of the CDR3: TGTGCCTGTAATCAGGGGACTAATGAAAAACTGTTTTTT.